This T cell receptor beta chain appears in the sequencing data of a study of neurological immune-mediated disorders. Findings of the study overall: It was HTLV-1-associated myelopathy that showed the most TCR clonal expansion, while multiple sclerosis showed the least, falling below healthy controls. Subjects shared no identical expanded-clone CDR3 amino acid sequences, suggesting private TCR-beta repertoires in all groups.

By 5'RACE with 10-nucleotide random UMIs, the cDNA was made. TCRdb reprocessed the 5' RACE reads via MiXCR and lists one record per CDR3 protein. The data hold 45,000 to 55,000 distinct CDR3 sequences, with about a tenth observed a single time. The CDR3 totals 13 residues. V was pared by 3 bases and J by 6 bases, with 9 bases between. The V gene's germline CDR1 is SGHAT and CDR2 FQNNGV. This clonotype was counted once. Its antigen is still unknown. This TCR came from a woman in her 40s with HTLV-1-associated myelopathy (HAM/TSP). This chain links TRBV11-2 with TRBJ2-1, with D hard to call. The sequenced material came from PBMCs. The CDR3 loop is CASSFGVTNEQFF. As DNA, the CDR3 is TGTGCCAGCAGCTTCGGAGTTACCAATGAGCAGTTCTTC.